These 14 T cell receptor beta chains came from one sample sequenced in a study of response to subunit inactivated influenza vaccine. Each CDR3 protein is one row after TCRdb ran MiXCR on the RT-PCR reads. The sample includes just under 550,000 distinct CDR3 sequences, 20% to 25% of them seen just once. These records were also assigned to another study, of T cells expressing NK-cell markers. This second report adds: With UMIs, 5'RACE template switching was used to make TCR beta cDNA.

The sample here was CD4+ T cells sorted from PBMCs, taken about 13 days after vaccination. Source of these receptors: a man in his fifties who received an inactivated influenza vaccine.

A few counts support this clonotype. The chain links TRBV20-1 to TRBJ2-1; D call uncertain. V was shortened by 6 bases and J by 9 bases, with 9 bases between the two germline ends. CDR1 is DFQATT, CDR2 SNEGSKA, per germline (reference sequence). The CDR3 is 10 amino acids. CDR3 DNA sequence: TGCAGTGCAAATCTTGGTGAGCAGTTCTTC. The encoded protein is CSANLGEQFF.

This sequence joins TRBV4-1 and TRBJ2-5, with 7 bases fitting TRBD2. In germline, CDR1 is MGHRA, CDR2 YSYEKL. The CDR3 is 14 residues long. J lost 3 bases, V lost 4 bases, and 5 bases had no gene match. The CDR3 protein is CASSRRAGEETQYF. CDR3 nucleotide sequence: TGCGCCAGCAGCCGTAGGGCGGGAGAAGAGACCCAGTACTTC.

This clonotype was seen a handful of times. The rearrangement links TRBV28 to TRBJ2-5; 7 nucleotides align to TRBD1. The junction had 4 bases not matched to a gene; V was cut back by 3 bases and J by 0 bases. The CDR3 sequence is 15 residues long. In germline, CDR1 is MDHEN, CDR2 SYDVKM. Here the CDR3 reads CASSFRGRNQETQYF. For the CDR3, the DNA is TGTGCCAGCAGTTTTAGGGGGCGCAACCAAGAGACCCAGTACTTC. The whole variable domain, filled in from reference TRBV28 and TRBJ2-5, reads DVKVTQSSRYLVKRTGEKVFLECVQDMDHENMFWYRQDPGLGLRLIYFSYDVKMKEKGDIPEGYSVSREKKERFSLILESASTNQTSMYLCASSFRGRNQETQYFGPGTRLLVL.

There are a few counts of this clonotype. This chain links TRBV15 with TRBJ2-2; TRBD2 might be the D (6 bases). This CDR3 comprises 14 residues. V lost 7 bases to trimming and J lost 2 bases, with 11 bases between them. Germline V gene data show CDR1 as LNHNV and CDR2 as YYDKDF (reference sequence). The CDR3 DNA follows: TGTGCCACCAAACTAGCTCCCAACACCGGGGAGCTGTTTTTT. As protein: CATKLAPNTGELFF.

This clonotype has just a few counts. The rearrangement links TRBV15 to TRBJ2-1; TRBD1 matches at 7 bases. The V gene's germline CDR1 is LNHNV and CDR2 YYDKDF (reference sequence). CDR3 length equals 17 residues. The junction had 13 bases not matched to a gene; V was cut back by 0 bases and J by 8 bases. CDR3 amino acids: CATSRESGTGVWDEQFF. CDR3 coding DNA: TGTGCCACCAGCAGAGAGTCGGGAACAGGGGTGTGGGATGAGCAGTTCTTC. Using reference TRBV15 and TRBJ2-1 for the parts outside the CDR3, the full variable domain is DAMVIQNPRYQVTQFGKPVTLSCSQTLNHNVMYWYQQKSSQAPKLLFHYYDKDFNNEADTPDNFQSRRPNTSFCFLDIRSPGLGDTAMYLCATSRESGTGVWDEQFFGPGTRLTVL.

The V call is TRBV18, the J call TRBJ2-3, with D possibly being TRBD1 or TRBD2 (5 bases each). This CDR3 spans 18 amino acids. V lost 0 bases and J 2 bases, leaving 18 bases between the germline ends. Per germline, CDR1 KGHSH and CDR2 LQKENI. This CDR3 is CASSPPGRVWTDTDTQYF. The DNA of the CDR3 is TGTGCCAGCTCACCACCGGGGCGGGTTTGGACCGACACAGATACGCAGTATTTT.

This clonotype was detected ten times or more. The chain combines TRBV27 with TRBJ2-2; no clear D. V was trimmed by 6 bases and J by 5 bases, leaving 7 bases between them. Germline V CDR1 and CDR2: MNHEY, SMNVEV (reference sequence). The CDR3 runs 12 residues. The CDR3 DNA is TGTGCCAGCAGCTTTCGTACCGGGGAGCTGTTTTTT. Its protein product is CASSFRTGELFF.

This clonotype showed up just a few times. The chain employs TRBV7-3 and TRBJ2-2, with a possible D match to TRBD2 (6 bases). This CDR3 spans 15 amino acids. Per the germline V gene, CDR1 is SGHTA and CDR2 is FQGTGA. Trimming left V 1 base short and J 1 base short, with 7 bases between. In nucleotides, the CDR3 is TGTGCCAGCAGCTTAATGGGGGGGAACACCGGGGAGCTGTTTTTT. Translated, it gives CASSLMGGNTGELFF.

CDR3 sequence: CASSQEVSTVSYGYTF. The DNA for the CDR3 is TGCGCCAGCAGCCAAGAAGTTTCGACAGTCTCCTATGGCTACACCTTC. The chain carries TRBV4-1 and TRBJ1-2; D is possibly TRBD1 (5 bases). Germline loops: CDR1 MGHRA, CDR2 YSYEKL. The CDR3 is made up of 16 amino acids. V dropped 0 bases and J dropped 4 bases, with 15 bases sitting between them.

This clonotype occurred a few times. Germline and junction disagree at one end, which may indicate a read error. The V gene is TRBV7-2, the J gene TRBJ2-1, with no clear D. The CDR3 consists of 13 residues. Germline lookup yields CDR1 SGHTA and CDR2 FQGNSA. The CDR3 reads CANSLAGYNEQFF. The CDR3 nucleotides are TGTGCCAACAGCTTAGCTGGGTACAATGAGCAGTTCTTC.

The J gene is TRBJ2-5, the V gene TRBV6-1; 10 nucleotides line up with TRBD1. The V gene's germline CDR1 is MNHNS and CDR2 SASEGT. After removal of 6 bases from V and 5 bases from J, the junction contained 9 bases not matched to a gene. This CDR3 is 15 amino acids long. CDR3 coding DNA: TGTGCCAGCAGACCCGTCCTGGGACAGGGGGAGACCCAGTACTTC. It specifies CASRPVLGQGETQYF.

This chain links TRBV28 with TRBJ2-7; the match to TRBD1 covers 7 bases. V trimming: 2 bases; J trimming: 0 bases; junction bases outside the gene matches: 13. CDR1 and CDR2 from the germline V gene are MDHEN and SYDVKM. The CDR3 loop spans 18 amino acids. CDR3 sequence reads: CASSLVSGTEPHSYEQYF. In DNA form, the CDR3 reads TGTGCCAGCAGTTTAGTATCCGGGACAGAACCCCACTCCTACGAGCAGTACTTC.

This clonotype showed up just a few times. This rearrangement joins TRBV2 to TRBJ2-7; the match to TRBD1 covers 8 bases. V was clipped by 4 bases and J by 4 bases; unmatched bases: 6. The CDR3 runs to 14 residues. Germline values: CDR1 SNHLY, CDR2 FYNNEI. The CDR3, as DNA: TGTGCCAGCAGTGGCGACAGGGGAGTTTACGAGCAGTACTTC. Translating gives CASSGDRGVYEQYF.

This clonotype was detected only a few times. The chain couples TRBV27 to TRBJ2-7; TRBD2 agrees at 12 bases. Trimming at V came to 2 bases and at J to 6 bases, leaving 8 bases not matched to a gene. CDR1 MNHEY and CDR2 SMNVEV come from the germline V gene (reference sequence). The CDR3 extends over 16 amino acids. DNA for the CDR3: TGTGCCAGCAGTTTAGGACTAGCGGGACAAGGCGCCGAGCAGTACTTC. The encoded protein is CASSLGLAGQGAEQYF.